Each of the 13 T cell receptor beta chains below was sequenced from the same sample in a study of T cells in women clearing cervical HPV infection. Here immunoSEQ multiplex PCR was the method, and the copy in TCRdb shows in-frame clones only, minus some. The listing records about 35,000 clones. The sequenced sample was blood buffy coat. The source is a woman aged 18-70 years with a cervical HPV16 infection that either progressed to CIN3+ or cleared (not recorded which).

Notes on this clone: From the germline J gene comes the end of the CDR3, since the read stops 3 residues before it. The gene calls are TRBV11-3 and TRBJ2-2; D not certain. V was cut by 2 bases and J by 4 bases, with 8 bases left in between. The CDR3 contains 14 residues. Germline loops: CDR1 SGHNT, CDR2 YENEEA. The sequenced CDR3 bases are TGTGCCAGCAGCTTAAGTAGTGGCACCGGGGAG. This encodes CASSLSSGTGE. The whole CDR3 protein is CASSLSSGTGELFF.

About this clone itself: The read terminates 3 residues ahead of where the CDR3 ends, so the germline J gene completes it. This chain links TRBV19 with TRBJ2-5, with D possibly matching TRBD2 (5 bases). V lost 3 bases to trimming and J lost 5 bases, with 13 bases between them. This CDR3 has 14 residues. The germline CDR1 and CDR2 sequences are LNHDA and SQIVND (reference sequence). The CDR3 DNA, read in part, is TGTGCCAGTAGTATTTTTGCGGGTGTGGAGACC. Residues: CASSIFAGVET. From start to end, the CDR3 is CASSIFAGVETQYF.

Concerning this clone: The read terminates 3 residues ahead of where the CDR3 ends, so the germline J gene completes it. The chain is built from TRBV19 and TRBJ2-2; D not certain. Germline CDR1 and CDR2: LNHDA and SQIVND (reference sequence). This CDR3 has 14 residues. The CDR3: CASSIATHGSPLFF. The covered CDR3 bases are TGTGCCAGTAGTATCGCCACCCACGGTTCACCG.

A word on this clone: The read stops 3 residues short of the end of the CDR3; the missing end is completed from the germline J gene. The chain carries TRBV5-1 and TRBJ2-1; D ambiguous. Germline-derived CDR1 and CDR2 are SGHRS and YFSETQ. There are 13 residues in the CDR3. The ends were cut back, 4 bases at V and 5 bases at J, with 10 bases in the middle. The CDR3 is CASSLSFNNEQFF. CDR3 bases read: TGCGCCAGCAGCCTGAGCTTTAACAATGAG. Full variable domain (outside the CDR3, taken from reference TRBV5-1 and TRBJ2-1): KAGVTQTPRYLIKTRGQQVTLSCSPISGHRSVSWYQQTPGQGLQFLFEYFSETQRNKGNFPGRFSGRQFSNSRSEMNVSTLELGDSALYLCASSLSFNNEQFFGPGTRLTVL.

The CDR3 protein is CASSIQTGSTDTQYF. Incomplete CDR3 DNA: TGTGCCAGTAGTATCCAGACAGGCAGCACAGATACG. The chain carries TRBV19 and TRBJ2-3; D perhaps matches TRBD1 (6 bases). The sequenced fragment ends 3 residues before the CDR3 boundary, so the rest is inferred from the germline J gene. Per the germline V gene, CDR1 is LNHDA and CDR2 is SQIVND (reference sequence). Trimming cost V 3 bases and J 0 bases, with 10 bases left between them. The CDR3 is 15 residues long.

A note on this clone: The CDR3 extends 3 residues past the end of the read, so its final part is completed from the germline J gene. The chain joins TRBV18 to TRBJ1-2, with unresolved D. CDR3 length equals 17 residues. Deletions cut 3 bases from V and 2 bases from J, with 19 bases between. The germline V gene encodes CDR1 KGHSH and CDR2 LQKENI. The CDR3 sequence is CASSPSAVGVVNYGYTF. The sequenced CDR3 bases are TGTGCCAGCTCACCCTCGGCCGTCGGGGTGGTCAACTATGGC.

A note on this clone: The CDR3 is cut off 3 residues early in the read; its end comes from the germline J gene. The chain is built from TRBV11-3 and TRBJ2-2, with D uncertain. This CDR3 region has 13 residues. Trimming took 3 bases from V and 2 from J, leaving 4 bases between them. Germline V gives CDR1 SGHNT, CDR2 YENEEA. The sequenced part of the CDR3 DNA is TGTGCCAGCAGCTTTAAAAACACCGGGGAG. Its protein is CASSFKNTGE. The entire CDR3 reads CASSFKNTGELFF.

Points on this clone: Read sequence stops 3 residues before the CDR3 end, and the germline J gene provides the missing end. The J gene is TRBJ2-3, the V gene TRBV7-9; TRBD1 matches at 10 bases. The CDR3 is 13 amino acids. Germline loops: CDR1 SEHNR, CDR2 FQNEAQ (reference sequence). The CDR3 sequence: CASSLGGQGTQYF. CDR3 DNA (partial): TGTGCCAGCAGCTTAGGGGGACAGGGGACG.

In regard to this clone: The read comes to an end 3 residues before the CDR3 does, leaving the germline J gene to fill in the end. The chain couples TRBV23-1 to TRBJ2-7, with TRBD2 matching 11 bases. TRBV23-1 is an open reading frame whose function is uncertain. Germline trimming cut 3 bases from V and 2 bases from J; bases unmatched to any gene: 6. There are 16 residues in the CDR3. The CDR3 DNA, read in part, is TGCGCCAGCAGTCACTTCGGGACTAGCGGAACCTACGAG. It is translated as CASSHFGTSGTYE. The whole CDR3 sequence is CASSHFGTSGTYEQYF.

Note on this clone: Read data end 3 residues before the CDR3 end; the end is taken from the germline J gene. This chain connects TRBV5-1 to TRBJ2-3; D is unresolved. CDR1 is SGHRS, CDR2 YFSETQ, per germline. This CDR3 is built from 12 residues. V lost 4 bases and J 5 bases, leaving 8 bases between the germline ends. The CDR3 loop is CASSRPGDTQYF. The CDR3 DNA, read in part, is TGCGCCAGCAGCCGTCCCGGAGATACG.

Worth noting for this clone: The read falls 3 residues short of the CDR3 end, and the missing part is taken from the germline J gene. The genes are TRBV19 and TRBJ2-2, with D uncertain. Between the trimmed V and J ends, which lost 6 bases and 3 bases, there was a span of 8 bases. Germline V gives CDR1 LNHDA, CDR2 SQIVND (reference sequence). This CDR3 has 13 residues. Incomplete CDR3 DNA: TGTGCCAGTAGGCGGCTCGACACCGGGGAG. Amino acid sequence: CASRRLDTGE. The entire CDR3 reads CASRRLDTGELFF.

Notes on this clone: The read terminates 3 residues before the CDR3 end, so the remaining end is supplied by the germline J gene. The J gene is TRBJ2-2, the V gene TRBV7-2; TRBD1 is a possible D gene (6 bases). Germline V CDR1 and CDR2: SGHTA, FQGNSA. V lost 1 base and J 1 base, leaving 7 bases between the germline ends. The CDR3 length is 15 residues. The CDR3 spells CASSLGTVNTGELFF. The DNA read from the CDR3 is TGTGCCAGCAGCTTAGGGACAGTGAACACCGGGGAG.

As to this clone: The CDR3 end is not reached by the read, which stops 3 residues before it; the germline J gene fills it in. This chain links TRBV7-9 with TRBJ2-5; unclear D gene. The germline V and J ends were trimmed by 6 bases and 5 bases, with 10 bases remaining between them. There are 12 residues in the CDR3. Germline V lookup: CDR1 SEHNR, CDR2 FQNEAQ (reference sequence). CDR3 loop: CASRPVGETQYF. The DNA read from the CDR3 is TGTGCCAGCAGACCAGTCGGGGAGACC.